The T cell receptor beta chain described here comes from a study of Ad26.COV2.S vaccination and SARS-CoV-2 variants. Study context: The vaccine Ad26.COV2.S was put into the muscle once, or twice with 56 days between.

Sequenced by immunoSEQ multiplex PCR; TCRdb stores in-frame clones only, minus some. The repertoire holds around 340,000 clones, around nine tenths seen once, with approximately 4.5% in the top ten. Treatment specified: 15 to 20 received Ad26.COV2.S at low or high dose, single or two shots; about 5 received placebo; per-sample allocation not given. Samples came from day 63 after the first vaccine or placebo injection. Vaccination employed an Ad26 vector expressing the Wuhan-strain SARS-CoV-2 spike. Trimming took off 1 base at V and 0 bases at J, with 12 bases between the two ends. This CDR3 has 16 residues. CDR1 is SGHAT, CDR2 FQNNGV, per germline.

The chain employs TRBV11-2 and TRBJ1-2; weak D call: TRBD1 (5 bases). The sequence was obtained from a person aged 18 to 59 who received the Ad26.COV2.S COVID-19 vaccine or a placebo. The sample here was peripheral blood, taken in a trial of Ad26.COV2.S vaccine versus placebo. CDR3 amino acids: CASSLVRDGANYGYTF. DNA of the CDR3: TGTGCCAGCAGCTTAGTCCGGGACGGAGCTAACTATGGCTACACCTTC.